This T cell receptor beta chain appears in the sequencing data of a study of blood T cell repertoires in COVID-19. Study summary: The origin of the acute and convalescent COVID-19 samples was the United States, Italy and Spain. T cells, B-cell-depleted T cells, or PBMCs supplied cDNA or gDNA.

Source study methods: Reference gene primer amplification yielded estimated nucleated cell counts. Profiled with immunoSEQ multiplex PCR; TCRdb holds only in-frame clones, not every one. That table gives V, J and clone size, and the DNA gave D and trimming. This sample has 90,000 to 140,000 clones, with around 81% found just once. CDR3 size: 13 residues. Trimming pared 2 bases from V and 9 bases from J, leaving 11 bases between. Germline V lookup: CDR1 SGHTA, CDR2 FQGNSA. This sequence originates from an older man with acute or convalescent COVID-19. Sequenced material: peripheral blood. This chain joins TRBV7-2 and TRBJ2-1, with TRBD1 as a possible D gene (5 bases). The CDR3 DNA is TGTGCCAGCAGCTTATTACAGGTCAGTGAGCAGTTCTTC. Amino acid sequence: CASSLLQVSEQFF.